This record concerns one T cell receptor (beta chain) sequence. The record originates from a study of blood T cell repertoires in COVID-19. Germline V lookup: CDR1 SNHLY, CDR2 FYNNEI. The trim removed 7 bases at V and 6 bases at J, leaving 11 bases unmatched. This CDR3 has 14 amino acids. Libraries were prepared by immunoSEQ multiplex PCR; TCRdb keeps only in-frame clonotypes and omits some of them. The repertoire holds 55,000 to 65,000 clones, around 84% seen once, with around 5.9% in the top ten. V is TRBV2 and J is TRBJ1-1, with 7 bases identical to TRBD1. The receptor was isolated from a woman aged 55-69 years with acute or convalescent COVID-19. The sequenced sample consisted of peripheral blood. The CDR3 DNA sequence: TGTGCCAGCAAAGGGGGCCCATACCGCGCTGAAGCTTTCTTT. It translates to CASKGGPYRAEAFF.